This is a list of T cell receptor beta chains from one sample in a study of shared clonotypes between healthy human individuals. The table came from immunoSEQ multiplex PCR; TCRdb's copy has only in-frame clones and leaves some out. The sample consists of some 2.3 million clones, more than 85% of them appearing once. Sequencing used naive CD4+ T cells from PBMCs. The receptors stem from a man between 18 and 29 years old in good health. Some clones in this sample may be carry-over from other donors' samples. Both conserved end residues are part of each CDR3. The order of the fields is D gene, V gene, J gene, clone size, CDR3 protein, CDR3 DNA. A D gene is named only where the DNA matches it firmly. Expanded clones are given a class, and other clones once, few, many or no size at all.

D gene: TRBD2; V gene: TRBV7-3; J gene: TRBJ2-2; clone size: -; CDR3 protein: CASSPSGRDGELFF; CDR3 DNA: TGTGCCAGCAGCCCTAGCGGGAGGGACGGGGAGCTGTTTTTT
D gene: -; V gene: TRBV6-5; J gene: TRBJ2-2; clone size: -; CDR3 protein: CASSYELRNTGELFF; CDR3 DNA: TGTGCCAGCAGTTACGAACTAAGGAACACCGGGGAGCTGTTTTTT
D gene: -; V gene: TRBV11-1; J gene: TRBJ2-6; clone size: once; CDR3 protein: CASSRQMGKAGANVLTF; CDR3 DNA: TGTGCCAGCAGCCGACAAATGGGGAAAGCTGGGGCCAACGTCCTGACTTTC
D gene: -; V gene: TRBV6-4; J gene: TRBJ1-2; clone size: -; CDR3 protein: CASSPGVNYGYTF; CDR3 DNA: TGTGCCAGCTCCCCGGGTGTTAACTATGGCTACACCTTC
D gene: -; V gene: TRBV28; J gene: TRBJ2-7; clone size: -; CDR3 protein: CASKSGDPYEQYF; CDR3 DNA: TGTGCCAGTAAAAGCGGAGATCCCTACGAGCAGTACTTC
D gene: TRBD1; V gene: TRBV5-4; J gene: TRBJ1-2; clone size: -; CDR3 protein: CASSQKGTANIQGGYTF; CDR3 DNA: TGTGCCAGCAGTCAGAAAGGGACAGCCAATATCCAAGGTGGCTACACCTTC
D gene: TRBD2; V gene: TRBV18; J gene: TRBJ2-7; clone size: -; CDR3 protein: CASSLGTNYEQYF; CDR3 DNA: TGTGCCAGCTCCCTTGGGACTAACTACGAGCAGTACTTC
D gene: -; V gene: TRBV27; J gene: TRBJ2-5; clone size: -; CDR3 protein: CASSFGTLGETQYF; CDR3 DNA: TGTGCCAGCAGTTTCGGGACATTAGGAGAGACCCAGTACTTC
D gene: TRBD2; V gene: TRBV5-6; J gene: TRBJ2-1; clone size: -; CDR3 protein: CASSSMTSGSTSYNEQFF; CDR3 DNA: TGTGCCAGCAGCTCGATGACTAGCGGGTCTACCTCCTACAATGAGCAGTTCTTC
D gene: -; V gene: TRBV6-4; J gene: TRBJ1-6; clone size: -; CDR3 protein: CARPGIDNSPLHF; CDR3 DNA: TGTGCCAGGCCAGGCATCGACAATTCACCCCTCCACTTT
D gene: TRBD1; V gene: TRBV19; J gene: TRBJ2-5; clone size: -; CDR3 protein: CATRDRPSETQYF; CDR3 DNA: TGTGCCACGAGGGACAGGCCCTCGGAGACCCAGTACTTC
D gene: -; V gene: TRBV2; J gene: TRBJ2-7; clone size: -; CDR3 protein: CASSEQGNTYEQYF; CDR3 DNA: TGTGCCAGCAGTGAGCAGGGAAACACCTACGAGCAGTACTTC
D gene: TRBD1; V gene: TRBV13; J gene: TRBJ2-7; clone size: -; CDR3 protein: CASRKTGGPTYEQYF; CDR3 DNA: TGTGCCAGCAGGAAGACAGGGGGCCCTACCTACGAGCAGTACTTC
D gene: -; V gene: TRBV18; J gene: TRBJ2-7; clone size: -; CDR3 protein: CASSPIKGGAAEQYF; CDR3 DNA: TGTGCCAGCTCACCCATAAAGGGGGGCGCGGCCGAGCAGTACTTC
D gene: -; V gene: TRBV5-6; J gene: TRBJ2-5; clone size: -; CDR3 protein: CASRQQGTGLETQYF; CDR3 DNA: TGTGCCAGCAGACAACAGGGTACAGGGTTGGAGACCCAGTACTTC
D gene: -; V gene: TRBV18; J gene: TRBJ1-3; clone size: once; CDR3 protein: CASSPPGHSGNTIYF; CDR3 DNA: TGTGCCAGCTCACCACCCGGACACTCTGGAAACACCATATATTTT
D gene: -; V gene: TRBV6-5; J gene: TRBJ2-7; clone size: -; CDR3 protein: CASTSGITYEQYF; CDR3 DNA: TGTGCCAGCACGAGTGGAATTACCTACGAGCAGTACTTC
D gene: -; V gene: TRBV19; J gene: TRBJ1-5; clone size: -; CDR3 protein: CASTLLSEGSNQPQHF; CDR3 DNA: TGTGCCAGTACTCTGTTATCCGAGGGTAGCAATCAGCCCCAGCATTTT
D gene: -; V gene: TRBV6-5; J gene: TRBJ1-4; clone size: -; CDR3 protein: CASSYSRGNANEKLFF; CDR3 DNA: TGTGCCAGCAGTTACTCGAGGGGGAACGCTAATGAAAAACTGTTTTTT
D gene: -; V gene: TRBV15; J gene: TRBJ2-6; clone size: -; CDR3 protein: CATSRDARDSGANVLTF; CDR3 DNA: TGTGCCACCAGCAGGGATGCACGGGACTCTGGGGCCAACGTCCTGACTTTC
D gene: -; V gene: TRBV5-5; J gene: TRBJ1-3; clone size: -; CDR3 protein: CASSLVGREDTIYF; CDR3 DNA: TGTGCCAGCAGCTTGGTGGGCAGGGAGGACACCATATATTTT
D gene: -; V gene: TRBV5-1; J gene: TRBJ1-1; clone size: -; CDR3 protein: CASSLVSAPNTEAFF; CDR3 DNA: TGCGCCAGCAGCTTGGTCTCCGCCCCGAACACTGAAGCTTTCTTT
D gene: -; V gene: TRBV4-1; J gene: TRBJ2-5; clone size: -; CDR3 protein: CASSQISIVETQYF; CDR3 DNA: TGCGCCAGCAGCCAAATTAGCATCGTTGAGACCCAGTACTTC
D gene: TRBD1; V gene: TRBV11-2; J gene: TRBJ2-7; clone size: -; CDR3 protein: CASSPTDRGGYF; CDR3 DNA: TGTGCCAGCAGCCCTACGGACAGGGGAGGGTACTTC
D gene: -; V gene: TRBV30; J gene: TRBJ2-7; clone size: -; CDR3 protein: CAWSVRGSGSYEQYF; CDR3 DNA: TGTGCCTGGAGTGTCCGAGGTTCAGGCTCCTACGAGCAGTACTTC
D gene: -; V gene: TRBV28; J gene: TRBJ2-2; clone size: -; CDR3 protein: CASSLPFSANTGELFF; CDR3 DNA: TGTGCCAGCAGTCTCCCGTTCTCCGCGAACACCGGGGAGCTGTTTTTT
D gene: -; V gene: TRBV5-1; J gene: TRBJ1-1; clone size: -; CDR3 protein: CASSPPGTEAFF; CDR3 DNA: TGCGCCAGCAGCCCCCCGGGCACTGAAGCTTTCTTT
D gene: -; V gene: TRBV7-3; J gene: TRBJ2-2; clone size: -; CDR3 protein: CASSPTGRRDTGELFF; CDR3 DNA: TGTGCCAGCAGCCCAACGGGGAGACGGGACACCGGGGAGCTGTTTTTT
D gene: TRBD2; V gene: TRBV27; J gene: TRBJ2-7; clone size: -; CDR3 protein: CASRSGGTLYEQYF; CDR3 DNA: TGTGCCAGCAGAAGCGGGGGTACCCTATACGAGCAGTACTTC
D gene: -; V gene: TRBV9; J gene: TRBJ2-5; clone size: once; CDR3 protein: CASSVNPRGVVETQYF; CDR3 DNA: TGTGCCAGCAGCGTAAATCCTAGGGGTGTGGTAGAGACCCAGTACTTC
D gene: TRBD1; V gene: TRBV2; J gene: TRBJ1-4; clone size: -; CDR3 protein: CASRRTGAVEKLFF; CDR3 DNA: TGTGCCAGCAGGAGGACAGGGGCCGTTGAAAAACTGTTTTTT
D gene: -; V gene: TRBV7-2; J gene: TRBJ2-2; clone size: -; CDR3 protein: CASSPMTVNTGELFF; CDR3 DNA: TGTGCCAGCAGCCCAATGACAGTGAACACCGGGGAGCTGTTTTTT
D gene: -; V gene: TRBV9; J gene: TRBJ2-1; clone size: -; CDR3 protein: CASSDSSETTGTPYNEQFF; CDR3 DNA: TGTGCCAGCAGCGATTCATCCGAAACAACCGGGACACCCTACAATGAGCAGTTCTTC
D gene: -; V gene: TRBV5-4; J gene: TRBJ2-4; clone size: -; CDR3 protein: CASTPDRAVNIQYF; CDR3 DNA: TGTGCCAGCACCCCTGATAGGGCCGTGAACATTCAGTACTTC
D gene: TRBD1; V gene: TRBV28; J gene: TRBJ2-2; clone size: -; CDR3 protein: CASSFLGWGQTTGELFF; CDR3 DNA: TGTGCCAGCAGTTTCTTAGGATGGGGACAGACCACCGGGGAGCTGTTTTTT
D gene: -; V gene: TRBV9; J gene: TRBJ1-2; clone size: -; CDR3 protein: CASSVGGLPFYGYTF; CDR3 DNA: TGTGCCAGCAGCGTAGGGGGCCTACCCTTCTATGGCTACACCTTC
D gene: TRBD1; V gene: TRBV28; J gene: TRBJ2-7; clone size: -; CDR3 protein: CASRARGTGRSYEQYF; CDR3 DNA: TGTGCCAGCAGGGCCCGGGGGACAGGGAGGAGTTACGAGCAGTACTTC
D gene: -; V gene: TRBV7-2; J gene: TRBJ2-1; clone size: -; CDR3 protein: CASSLARDNEQFF; CDR3 DNA: TGTGCCAGCAGCCTTGCCCGTGACAATGAGCAGTTCTTC
D gene: TRBD1; V gene: TRBV28; J gene: TRBJ2-7; clone size: -; CDR3 protein: CASSLGGTGVYEQYF; CDR3 DNA: TGTGCCAGCAGTTTAGGGGGGACAGGGGTTTACGAGCAGTACTTC
D gene: -; V gene: TRBV7-6; J gene: TRBJ2-5; clone size: -; CDR3 protein: CASIRWLAGTGETQYF; CDR3 DNA: TGTGCCAGCATCCGTTGGCTGGCGGGAACGGGAGAGACCCAGTACTTC
D gene: -; V gene: TRBV18; J gene: TRBJ2-7; clone size: -; CDR3 protein: CASSPPHGVYEQYF; CDR3 DNA: TGTGCCAGCTCACCACCCCACGGGGTCTACGAGCAGTACTTC
D gene: TRBD1; V gene: TRBV7-2; J gene: TRBJ2-3; clone size: -; CDR3 protein: CASSLTRDRRSTDTQYF; CDR3 DNA: TGTGCCAGCAGCTTAACGAGGGACAGAAGGAGCACAGATACGCAGTATTTT
D gene: -; V gene: TRBV28; J gene: TRBJ1-2; clone size: -; CDR3 protein: CASSLRGYKLNGYTF; CDR3 DNA: TGTGCCAGCAGTTTACGAGGGTACAAATTGAATGGCTACACCTTC
D gene: TRBD1; V gene: TRBV6-5; J gene: TRBJ1-1; clone size: -; CDR3 protein: CASSYKGQGNSEAFF; CDR3 DNA: TGTGCCAGCAGTTATAAGGGACAGGGCAACTCTGAAGCTTTCTTT
D gene: -; V gene: TRBV30; J gene: TRBJ1-1; clone size: few; CDR3 protein: CAWPGDGLAEAFF; CDR3 DNA: TGTGCCTGGCCCGGGGACGGACTGGCTGAAGCTTTCTTT
D gene: -; V gene: TRBV10-3; J gene: TRBJ2-7; clone size: -; CDR3 protein: CAIRQGISSYEQYF; CDR3 DNA: TGTGCCATCCGTCAGGGGATCTCCTCCTACGAGCAGTACTTC
D gene: -; V gene: TRBV28; J gene: TRBJ2-2; clone size: -; CDR3 protein: CASSRSANTGELFF; CDR3 DNA: TGTGCCAGCAGTCGGAGCGCGAACACCGGGGAGCTGTTTTTT
D gene: -; V gene: TRBV5-1; J gene: TRBJ2-2; clone size: -; CDR3 protein: CASSLERLPLTGELFF; CDR3 DNA: TGCGCCAGCAGCTTGGAGCGACTCCCATTAACCGGGGAGCTGTTTTTT
D gene: -; V gene: TRBV14; J gene: TRBJ2-2; clone size: -; CDR3 protein: CARKRIRATGELFF; CDR3 DNA: TGTGCCCGCAAGAGAATACGGGCCACCGGGGAGCTGTTTTTT
D gene: -; V gene: TRBV7-3; J gene: TRBJ2-2; clone size: -; CDR3 protein: CASSWTPTNTGELFF; CDR3 DNA: TGTGCCAGCAGCTGGACACCCACGAACACCGGGGAGCTGTTTTTT